The 27 T cell receptor beta chains below were found in one sample sequenced in a study of patients and donors after allogeneic stem cell transplantation. TCRdb independently ran MiXCR on the RT-PCR reads; one entry per CDR3 protein. Among hundreds of thousands of distinct CDR3 sequences listed, around 16% were seen once. Sequencing used blood, either unsorted or a sorted T cell fraction (not recorded which). The receptors shown here come from a human donor who was either an allogeneic HSCT recipient or a stem cell or donor lymphocyte infusion donor (not recorded which). It is not recorded whose cells these are; they may come from a transplant donor.

This clonotype showed up just a few times. This sequence joins TRBV6-5 and TRBJ2-1; D gene uncertain. The CDR3 sequence is 13 residues long. The germline V and J ends were trimmed by 0 bases and 5 bases, with 5 bases remaining between them. Per the germline V gene, CDR1 is MNHEY and CDR2 is SVGAGI. DNA of the CDR3: TGTGCCAGCAGTTACTCGAGGAACAATGAGCAGTTCTTC. This gives the protein CASSYSRNNEQFF.

V is TRBV7-8 and J is TRBJ1-6; no clear D. The CDR3 runs to 13 residues. The V gene lost 2 bases and the J gene lost 8 bases, with 7 bases spanning the gap. Germline CDR1 and CDR2: SGHVS and FQNEAQ. The CDR3 sequence is CASSLSRDSPLHF. In DNA form, the CDR3 reads TGTGCCAGCAGCTTAAGTCGGGATTCACCCCTCCACTTT.

In this sample, this clonotype turned up a few times. The chain recombines TRBV6-2 or TRBV6-3 with TRBJ2-5, with a weak D call TRBD2 (6 bases). V was cut by 2 bases and J by 2 bases, with 15 bases left in between. CDR3 length: 16 residues. From germline, CDR1 is MNHEY and CDR2 SVGEGT. The CDR3 is CASSYTAGGAQETQYF. CDR3 nucleotides: TGTGCCAGCAGTTACACGGCAGGAGGGGCACAAGAGACCCAGTACTTC.

The chain links TRBV6-2 or TRBV6-3 to TRBJ2-7; 8 nucleotides match TRBD1. V shed 1 base and J 5 bases; nucleotides not matched to a gene: 10. The CDR3 length is 16 residues. Germline assignment: CDR1 MNHEY and CDR2 SVGEGT. DNA for the CDR3: TGTGCCAGCAGTTACTGGGGCGGCAGGGGGCTCCACGAGCAGTACTTC. Translated: CASSYWGGRGLHEQYF.

This clonotype appeared a few times. The chain has TRBV6-1 and TRBJ2-2, with TRBD2 identical over 9 bases. After removal of 5 bases from V and 6 bases from J, the junction contained 4 bases not matched to a gene. Germline assignment: CDR1 MNHNS and CDR2 SASEGT. CDR3 size: 14 residues. The CDR3 DNA follows: TGTGCCAGCAGTCGCGGGAGGGTTGCCGGGGAGCTGTTTTTT. Translated, it gives CASSRGRVAGELFF.

This clonotype was observed a handful of times. The genes are TRBV30 and TRBJ2-1, with 7 bases fitting TRBD2. The CDR3 length is 14 residues. Per the germline V gene, CDR1 is GTSNPN and CDR2 is SVGIG (reference sequence). V trimming: 0 bases; J trimming: 7 bases; junction bases outside the gene matches: 6. The CDR3 region has the DNA TGTGCCTGGAGTGTAGTAGCGGGTCGTAATGAGCAGTTCTTC. Amino acids: CAWSVVAGRNEQFF.

V is TRBV14 and J is TRBJ1-5; D is uncertain. CDR3 length: 13 amino acids. Germline CDR1 reads SGHDN; CDR2 reads FVKESK. V was cut by 1 base and J by 7 bases, with 8 bases left in between. CDR3: CASSQGLQQPQHF. The CDR3 DNA sequence: TGTGCCAGCAGCCAAGGCCTACAGCAGCCCCAGCATTTT. Complete variable domain (other parts from reference TRBV14 and TRBJ1-5): EAGVTQFPSHSVIEKGQTVTLRCDPISGHDNLYWYRRVMGKEIKFLLHFVKESKQDESGMPNNRFLAERTGGTYSTLKVQPAELEDSGVYFCASSQGLQQPQHFGDGTRLSIL.

The V call is TRBV6-2 or TRBV6-3, the J call TRBJ2-1; 11 bases align to TRBD2. Germline V gene lookup returns CDR1 MNHEY and CDR2 SVGEGT. The CDR3 has 15 residues. With V trimmed by 1 base and J by 9 bases, 5 bases remained unmatched. The CDR3 loop is CASSYLGLAGGEQFF. The DNA of the CDR3 is TGTGCCAGCAGTTACTTGGGTCTAGCGGGAGGTGAGCAGTTCTTC.

V is TRBV4-1 and J is TRBJ1-4, with 7 bases identical to TRBD1. Looked up from germline, CDR1 is MGHRA and CDR2 is YSYEKL. The V segment lost 4 bases and the J segment 8 bases; nucleotides outside the gene matches: 13. The CDR3 spans 16 residues. The CDR3 loop is CASSPYTQFRGEKLFF. The CDR3 DNA sequence: TGCGCCAGCAGCCCCTACACACAGTTCAGGGGGGAAAAACTGTTTTTT.

This clonotype was observed many times. The gene calls are TRBV7-8 and TRBJ2-4; either TRBD1 or TRBD2 may supply D (5 bases each). Germline V lookup: CDR1 SGHVS, CDR2 FQNEAQ. V lost 1 base, J lost 4 bases, and 11 bases lay in between. CDR3 length: 15 residues. CDR3 in amino acids: CASSLDGTAKNIQYF. The CDR3 DNA reads as TGTGCCAGCAGCTTAGACGGGACGGCTAAAAACATTCAGTACTTC.

The chain employs TRBV4-1 and TRBJ1-4; D remains ambiguous. Germline V CDR1 and CDR2: MGHRA, YSYEKL. V was clipped by 7 bases and J by 4 bases, with 13 bases between them. There are 14 residues in the CDR3. The DNA for the CDR3 is TGCGCCAGCACCGGTACAGAGTTTAATGAAAAACTGTTTTTT. Encoded protein: CASTGTEFNEKLFF.

V is TRBV27 and J is TRBJ2-7, with D tentatively TRBD1 or TRBD2 (5 bases each). This CDR3 comprises 13 residues. V was trimmed by 6 bases and J by 4 bases, leaving 13 bases between them. Germline lookup yields CDR1 MNHEY and CDR2 SMNVEV (reference sequence). CDR3 in amino acids: CASSPPRGYEQYF. DNA for the CDR3: TGTGCCAGCAGCCCCCCGAGGGGATACGAGCAGTACTTC.

This clonotype was recorded a few times. This chain connects TRBV25-1 to TRBJ1-1, with a possible D match to TRBD1 (5 bases). This CDR3 comprises 13 residues. V was pared by 1 base and J by 6 bases, with 9 bases between. Germline lookup yields CDR1 MGHDK and CDR2 SYGVNS. As DNA, the CDR3 is TGTGCCAGCAGTGAATTGGGACTGGCTGAAGCTTTCTTT. This gives the protein CASSELGLAEAFF.

This chain links TRBV7-9 with TRBJ2-1; D perhaps matches TRBD1 (6 bases). Trimming cost V 8 bases and J 6 bases, with 17 bases left between them. The germline CDR1 and CDR2 sequences are SEHNR and FQNEAQ (reference sequence). The CDR3 extends over 14 amino acids. As DNA, the CDR3 is TGTGCCAGCCTTAGCTGGCAGGGGTTCAATGAGCAGTTCTTC. Translated: CASLSWQGFNEQFF.

There are a few counts of this clonotype. The chain employs TRBV20-1 and TRBJ1-1; no definite D call. CDR3 length equals 16 residues. V was clipped by 1 base and J by 3 bases, with 18 bases between them. CDR1 and CDR2 from the germline V gene are DFQATT and SNEGSKA (reference sequence). Written as DNA, the CDR3 is TGCAGTGCTAGAGCCCCCAGAGGTTCTGGGTACACTGAAGCTTTCTTT. Residues: CSARAPRGSGYTEAFF.

This clonotype was seen a few times. V is TRBV11-2 and J is TRBJ1-1; D remains unclear. The CDR3 is 13 amino acids. The germline V and J ends were trimmed by 7 bases and 5 bases, with 14 bases remaining between them. CDR1 and CDR2 (germline): SGHAT, FQNNGV. The CDR3 coding sequence is TGTGCCAGCACCACCAGCGTAGGGACTGAAGCTTTCTTT. Translating it yields CASTTSVGTEAFF.

This clonotype was counted a few times. The CDR3 is CATSGSTPPQFF. The CDR3 DNA follows: TGTGCCACCAGCGGTAGCACTCCACCGCAGTTCTTC. The chain couples TRBV24-1 to TRBJ2-1; D remains unclear. Trimming took 7 bases from V and 12 from J, leaving 15 bases between them. Germline V gene data show CDR1 as KGHDR and CDR2 as SFDVKD. The CDR3 is 12 amino acids.

The V gene is TRBV7-9, the J gene TRBJ2-7; TRBD1 aligns across 8 bases. CDR3 size: 14 residues. Germline loops: CDR1 SEHNR, CDR2 FQNEAQ (reference sequence). The V and J ends lost 5 bases and 6 bases, in that order; junction bases with no gene match: 9. The CDR3 is CASSPGQGKGEQYF. The CDR3 region has the DNA TGTGCCAGCAGCCCCGGACAGGGAAAGGGCGAGCAGTACTTC.

This clonotype showed up many times. This chain joins TRBV4-1 and TRBJ1-6; D gene ambiguous. CDR1 is MGHRA, CDR2 YSYEKL, per germline. V lost 0 bases and J 3 bases, leaving 0 bases between the germline ends. The length of the CDR3 is 13 residues. The chain's CDR3 is CASSQDYNSPLHF. The CDR3 nucleotides are TGCGCCAGCAGCCAAGACTATAATTCACCCCTCCACTTT.

A few counts support this clonotype. The chain links TRBV5-1 to TRBJ1-2; D gene uncertain. Trimming shortened V by 1 base and J by 7 bases, and 17 bases separated the two germline ends. The CDR3 extends over 15 amino acids. CDR1 and CDR2 from the germline V gene are SGHRS and YFSETQ. CDR3 DNA: TGCGCCAGCAGCTTGAGCGGCCCCAGGTTAGGTGGCTACACCTTC. This codes for CASSLSGPRLGGYTF.

This clonotype was seen repeatedly, ten times or more. This chain uses TRBV6-6 with TRBJ1-2; TRBD1 agrees at 10 bases. CDR3 length equals 12 residues. Germline V gene lookup returns CDR1 MNHNY and CDR2 SVGAGI (reference sequence). V dropped 6 bases and J dropped 8; count of bases not matched to a gene: 3. The CDR3 here is CASRGQGIGYTF. The CDR3 DNA reads TGTGCCAGCAGGGGACAGGGGATCGGCTACACCTTC.

This clonotype has just a few counts. V and J are TRBV12-3 or TRBV12-4 and TRBJ1-5; 10 bases are a match to TRBD1. This CDR3 comprises 16 residues. Trimming at V came to 5 bases and at J to 6 bases, leaving 10 bases not matched to a gene. For the CDR3, the DNA is TGTGCCAGCAGTACTCGACAGGGGGCGGGCGGTCAGCCCCAGCATTTT. The encoded protein is CASSTRQGAGGQPQHF.

The CDR3 nucleotides read TGTGCCAGCAGCCAAGGGGGTCAGCACACTGAAGCTTTCTTT. Its protein is CASSQGGQHTEAFF. The rearrangement uses TRBV3-1 and TRBJ1-1; D gene ambiguous. V shed 1 base and J shed 3 bases, with 9 bases lying between them. The CDR3 has 14 amino acids. From germline, CDR1 is LGHDT and CDR2 YNNKEL (reference sequence). Full variable domain (missing parts from reference TRBV3-1 and TRBJ1-1): DTAVSQTPKYLVTQMGNDKSIKCEQNLGHDTMYWYKQDSKKFLKIMFSYNNKELIINETVPNRFSPKSPDKAHLNLHINSLELGDSAVYFCASSQGGQHTEAFFGQGTRLTVV.

This clonotype has a handful of counts. The chain uses TRBV5-1 and TRBJ2-7; 8 bases agree with TRBD1. V shed 1 base, J shed 7 bases, and the junction held 7 bases outside the gene matches. This CDR3 comprises 14 residues. Germline CDR1 SGHRS, CDR2 YFSETQ. CDR3: CASSLMDRAGEQYF. The CDR3 coding sequence is TGCGCCAGCAGCTTGATGGACAGGGCTGGGGAGCAGTACTTC.

V usage is TRBV7-8 and J usage is TRBJ1-5, with D uncertain. Trimming stripped 2 bases from V and 7 bases from J, with 6 bases between. Per germline, CDR1 SGHVS and CDR2 FQNEAQ. This CDR3 has 12 residues. CDR3 nucleotide sequence: TGTGCCAGCAGCTTAACAGTCCAGCCCCAGCATTTT. It translates to CASSLTVQPQHF.

This clonotype was seen repeatedly, ten times or more. The J gene is TRBJ1-5, the V gene TRBV6-5; D might be TRBD1 (5 bases). Trimming cost V 2 bases and J 0 bases, with 8 bases left between them. CDR1 is MNHEY, CDR2 SVGAGI, per germline. This CDR3 has 15 residues. CDR3 DNA: TGTGCCAGCAGTTACGGGCAGGGTAGCAATCAGCCCCAGCATTTT. Amino acid sequence: CASSYGQGSNQPQHF.

At least ten counts were recorded for this clonotype. The chain carries TRBV5-8 and TRBJ2-7; D not resolved. Germline loops: CDR1 SGHTS, CDR2 YDEGEE. The CDR3 extends over 10 amino acids. The V end was cut by 1 base, the J end by 4 bases, with 0 bases between. The CDR3 reads CASSLYEQYF. In DNA, the CDR3 is TGTGCCAGCAGCTTGTACGAGCAGTACTTC.